This T cell receptor beta chain was sequenced for a study of T cell changes during pregnancy in multiple sclerosis. Assay used: immunoSEQ multiplex PCR; TCRdb lists only in-frame clones, some missing. Here the sample spans about 60,000 clones, around 90% being singletons. Germline V gives CDR1 SNHLY, CDR2 FYNNEI. This CDR3 spans 11 amino acids. The V gene lost 6 bases and the J gene lost 14 bases, with 16 bases spanning the gap. The specimen comprised CD4+ T cells from peripheral blood mononuclear cells, sampled in the first trimester of pregnancy. The clonotype comes from a female donor with multiple sclerosis, enrolled in a pregnancy study. The gene calls are TRBV2 and TRBJ1-1; D call uncertain. This CDR3 is CASSASAAVFF. In DNA form, the CDR3 reads TGTGCCAGCAGCGCCTCGGCGGCAGTGTTCTTT.